The 9 T cell receptor beta chains given below trace back to one sample, sequenced in a study of blood T cells in healthy people across ages. The authors ran a second PCR of 7 to 11 cycles using a sample-barcoded 5' primer and a J-beta primer mix. TCRdb recomputed calls from the 5' RACE reads with MiXCR, one row per CDR3 protein. Seen here are some 940,000 distinct CDR3 sequences, just under 30% observed once, and the top ten hold approximately 10%. This sample was shared with a second study, whose subject was T cells of mothers and their children.

The source material was blood. The receptors here all came from a woman aged 40 to 50 in good health.

This clonotype was detected a few times. The chain recombines TRBV5-5 with TRBJ2-7; D unresolved. This CDR3 has 14 residues. Germline lookup yields CDR1 SGHKS and CDR2 YYEKEE (reference sequence). Trimming left V 1 base short and J 5 bases short, with 13 bases between. The DNA for the CDR3 is TGTGCCAGCAGCTTGTGGGCAGGAAGGGACGAGCAGTACTTC. Its translation: CASSLWAGRDEQYF.

In this sample, this clonotype turned up many times. The J gene is TRBJ2-1, the V gene TRBV6-5; 15 bases are shared with TRBD2. The CDR3 length is 17 residues. The germline gives CDR1 MNHEY, CDR2 SVGAGI. V dropped 6 bases and J dropped 2; count of bases not matched to a gene: 5. The CDR3 reads CASSLRTSGGAYNEQFF. The CDR3 coding sequence is TGTGCCAGCAGCCTACGGACTAGCGGGGGGGCCTACAATGAGCAGTTCTTC.

CDR3 in amino acids: CASHLWGGGQQETQYF. In DNA, the CDR3 is TGTGCCAGCCACCTCTGGGGCGGGGGGCAACAAGAGACCCAGTACTTC. V and J are TRBV2 and TRBJ2-5, with 8 bases that match TRBD2. This CDR3 comprises 16 residues. CDR1 and CDR2 from the germline V gene are SNHLY and FYNNEI. V trimming: 8 bases; J trimming: 2 bases; junction bases outside the gene matches: 13. The full variable domain, completed using reference TRBV2 and TRBJ2-5, is EPEVTQTPSHQVTQMGQEVILRCVPISNHLYFYWYRQILGQKVEFLVSFYNNEISEKSEIFDDQFSVERPDGSNFTLKIRSTKLEDSAMYFCASHLWGGGQQETQYFGPGTRLLVL.

On this clonotype: This clone may be a read error of a much larger clone one base away. The chain carries TRBV29-1 and TRBJ2-7; unclear D gene. Judging by the DNA end, TRBJ2-5 fits better; the J call may be wrong. The CDR3 consists of 11 residues. Germline assignment: CDR1 SQVTM and CDR2 ANQGSEA. The CDR3 nucleotides are TGCAGCTTTCCCTTCACAGAGACCCAGTACTTC. It codes for CSFPFTETQYF.

The chain joins TRBV20-1 to TRBJ2-4; D is ambiguous. From germline, CDR1 is DFQATT and CDR2 SNEGSKA (reference sequence). The CDR3 spans 14 residues. The ends were cut back, 5 bases at V and 2 bases at J, with 13 bases in the middle. CDR3 in amino acids: CSADPPWPKNIQYF. In DNA form, the CDR3 reads TGCAGTGCTGACCCCCCGTGGCCCAAAAACATTCAGTACTTC.

On this clonotype: A junction boundary mismatches the germline segment, possibly from a read error. The V call is TRBV7-7, the J call TRBJ2-5; D might be TRBD2 (6 bases). Germline V lookup: CDR1 SSHAT, CDR2 FNYEAQ (reference sequence). CDR3 length: 18 amino acids. CDR3 in DNA: TGTGCTAGCAGCCCGGGACTCGCCGGAATAAAGTACCAAGAGACCCAGTACTTC. This sequence encodes CASSPGLAGIKYQETQYF.

This clonotype was seen repeatedly, ten times or more. DNA for the CDR3: TGTGCCAGCAGTTTAGCGACAGGGGGCTACGAGCAGTACTTC. The encoded protein is CASSLATGGYEQYF. This chain uses TRBV28 with TRBJ2-7, with 9 bases matching TRBD1. CDR3 length equals 14 residues. CDR1 and CDR2 from the germline V gene are MDHEN and SYDVKM. J was trimmed by 3 bases and V by 2 bases; bases with no gene match: 2.

This clonotype was seen at least ten times. The V and J genes are TRBV5-4 and TRBJ2-7, with 9 bases identical to TRBD2. The junction had 5 bases not matched to a gene; V was cut back by 4 bases and J by 3 bases. Per germline, CDR1 SGHNT and CDR2 YYREEE (reference sequence). The CDR3 runs 14 residues. The CDR3 reads CASSPGLAIYEQYF. Written as DNA, the CDR3 is TGTGCCAGCAGCCCCGGACTAGCGATCTACGAGCAGTACTTC.

This chain uses TRBV20-1 with TRBJ2-4; D unclear. Germline CDR1 and CDR2: DFQATT and SNEGSKA (reference sequence). The CDR3 covers 13 residues. The V gene lost 6 bases and the J gene lost 3 bases, with 12 bases spanning the gap. The DNA for the CDR3 is TGCAGTGCCCAAGACGGGCACAAAAACATTCAGTACTTC. As protein: CSAQDGHKNIQYF.